These 27 T cell receptor beta chains share one sample of origin, sequenced in a study of blood T cell repertoires in COVID-19. Only in-frame clones appear in the TCRdb table, and some are missing; sequencing was by immunoSEQ multiplex PCR. The sample contains under 300,000 clones, around 90% of which appear only once. The specimen sequenced was PBMCs or T cells enriched from blood (not recorded which). The origin of the receptors is a woman between 35 and 50 years old who had recovered from COVID-19.

The rearrangement uses TRBV19 and TRBJ2-1, with 8 bases identical to TRBD2. In germline, CDR1 is LNHDA, CDR2 SQIVND (reference sequence). The CDR3 is made up of 17 amino acids. The junction had 10 bases not matched to a gene; V was cut back by 6 bases and J by 0 bases. The CDR3 sequence: CASSNGLARSSYNEQFF. The CDR3 DNA reads TGTGCCAGTAGCAACGGACTAGCTCGAAGCTCCTACAATGAGCAGTTCTTC.

This chain joins TRBV19 and TRBJ1-1, with 10 bases matching TRBD1. Looked up from germline, CDR1 is LNHDA and CDR2 is SQIVND (reference sequence). Unmatched junction bases numbered 7, after V lost 5 bases and J lost 1 base. There are 16 residues in the CDR3. In DNA form, the CDR3 reads TGTGCCAGTAGTCCAGGGACAGGGGTCCAGAACACTGAAGCTTTCTTT. Encoded protein: CASSPGTGVQNTEAFF.

Turning to this clone: The same CDR3 arises from other DNA sequences in this sample as well. This chain uses TRBV3-1 (or the pseudogene TRBV3-2) with TRBJ1-5; D remains ambiguous. The CDR3 extends over 14 amino acids. The ends were cut back, 0 bases at V and 6 bases at J, with 9 bases in the middle. CDR1 is LGHDT, CDR2 YNNKEL, per germline (reference sequence). CDR3: CASSQDSSGQPQHF. The CDR3 DNA follows: TGTGCCAGCAGCCAAGACTCCTCGGGTCAGCCCCAGCATTTT.

This sequence joins TRBV5-1 and TRBJ1-2; 8 bases are shared with TRBD1. Germline V gene data show CDR1 as SGHRS and CDR2 as YFSETQ. The J segment lost 5 bases and the V segment lost 4 bases, leaving 7 bases of the junction unmatched. This CDR3 region has 14 residues. The CDR3 region is CASSGTTGVYGYTF. The CDR3 nucleotides are TGCGCCAGCAGCGGAACGACAGGGGTTTATGGCTACACCTTC.

The chain combines TRBV18 with TRBJ1-2; 7 nucleotides agree with TRBD1. This CDR3 has 15 amino acids. The V and J ends lost 2 bases and 8 bases, in that order; junction bases with no gene match: 11. Germline lookup yields CDR1 KGHSH and CDR2 LQKENI. CDR3 bases: TGTGCCAGCTCACCAGTTCTGCAGGGGGGTGAAGGCTACACCTTC. Translating it yields CASSPVLQGGEGYTF.

V gene TRBV6-6 combines with J gene TRBJ2-2; 9 nucleotides agree with TRBD1. This CDR3 spans 15 amino acids. With 11 bases clipped from V and 3 bases from J, the junction kept 10 bases outside the gene matches. CDR1 and CDR2 from the germline V gene are MNHNY and SVGAGI (reference sequence). The DNA of the CDR3 is TGTGCCGGGGGACAGGGCTTAGGCGACACCGGGGAGCTGTTTTTT. Residues: CAGGQGLGDTGELFF.

This clone was seen a single time. The chain joins TRBV2 to TRBJ2-7, with 8 bases identical to TRBD2. In germline, CDR1 is SNHLY, CDR2 FYNNEI. This CDR3 contains 14 residues. V lost 7 bases, J lost 6 bases, and 11 bases stayed unmatched. This chain's CDR3 is CASNPTVLAGEQYF. CDR3 DNA: TGTGCCAGCAACCCGACGGTGCTAGCGGGCGAGCAGTACTTC.

The rearrangement links TRBV5-1 to TRBJ1-1; a possible D gene is TRBD1 (5 bases). Per germline, CDR1 SGHRS and CDR2 YFSETQ. V lost 1 base and J lost 6, with 10 bases in between. This CDR3 spans 13 amino acids. The chain's CDR3 is CASSLKQDAEAFF. For the CDR3, the DNA is TGCGCCAGCAGCTTGAAACAGGACGCTGAAGCTTTCTTT.

This sequence joins TRBV2 and TRBJ1-6; no clear D. Germline CDR1 and CDR2: SNHLY and FYNNEI. V was shortened by 5 bases and J by 6 bases, with 11 bases between the two germline ends. The CDR3 is made up of 14 amino acids. As DNA, the CDR3 is TGTGCCAGCAGTATCCAGGCGAGTAATTCACCCCTCCACTTT. This sequence encodes CASSIQASNSPLHF. Variable domain in full (rest from reference TRBV2 and TRBJ1-6): EPEVTQTPSHQVTQMGQEVILRCVPISNHLYFYWYRQILGQKVEFLVSFYNNEISEKSEIFDDQFSVERPDGSNFTLKIRSTKLEDSAMYFCASSIQASNSPLHFGNGTRLTVT.

The chain has TRBV27 and TRBJ2-3, with 15 bases lining up with TRBD2. CDR1 MNHEY and CDR2 SMNVEV come from the germline V gene (reference sequence). After removal of 3 bases from V and 2 bases from J, the junction contained 12 bases not matched to a gene. CDR3 length: 20 residues. The CDR3 nucleotides read TGTGCCAGCAGTTTCTCCCGCACCGGGACTAGCGGGAGGACCACAGATACGCAGTATTTT. This codes for CASSFSRTGTSGRTTDTQYF.

The gene calls are TRBV27 and TRBJ2-7, with unresolved D. This CDR3 contains 11 residues. The ends were cut back, 4 bases at V and 3 bases at J, with 4 bases in the middle. Germline CDR1 and CDR2: MNHEY and SMNVEV (reference sequence). The CDR3 sequence: CASSSVYEQYF. The CDR3 DNA is TGTGCCAGCAGTTCCGTCTACGAGCAGTACTTC.

The V gene is TRBV19, the J gene TRBJ1-1; 7 nucleotides line up with TRBD1. Germline V CDR1 and CDR2: LNHDA, SQIVND (reference sequence). This CDR3 contains 16 residues. The junction had 11 bases not matched to a gene; V was cut back by 3 bases and J by 4 bases. As DNA, the CDR3 is TGTGCCAGTAGTATTGTCGGAACAGGGGTAGGCACTGAAGCTTTCTTT. It translates to CASSIVGTGVGTEAFF.

J is TRBJ2-3 and V is TRBV7-8; D is perhaps TRBD2 (5 bases). From germline, CDR1 is SGHVS and CDR2 FQNEAQ. The CDR3 is 15 residues long. The V gene lost 1 base and the J gene lost 1 base, with 9 bases spanning the gap. The CDR3 coding sequence is TGTGCCAGCAGCTTAGTTGGGAGCCGCACAGATACGCAGTATTTT. It is translated as CASSLVGSRTDTQYF.

The CDR3 region has the DNA TGTGCCAGCTCACCACCGGGAAGCCCAAAACAGGGGGCGCTGAACACTGAAGCTTTCTTT. Its protein is CASSPPGSPKQGALNTEAFF. The chain recombines TRBV18 with TRBJ1-1; 9 positions match TRBD1. CDR3 length: 20 amino acids. V lost 0 bases to trimming and J lost 0 bases; unmatched junction nucleotides: 14. The germline V gene has CDR1 KGHSH and CDR2 LQKENI.

Only a few counts were recorded for this clone. The chain is built from TRBV5-1 and TRBJ1-4, with 8 bases lining up with TRBD1. There are 15 residues in the CDR3. Germline CDR1 SGHRS, CDR2 YFSETQ. V lost 3 bases, J lost 7 bases, and 8 bases stayed unmatched. For the CDR3, the DNA is TGCGCCAGCAGCTCGACAGGACAGGGAGGTGAAAAACTGTTTTTT. It codes for CASSSTGQGGEKLFF.

V usage is TRBV5-1 and J usage is TRBJ2-6; D possibly corresponds to TRBD2 (5 bases). This CDR3 contains 15 residues. The germline V gene has CDR1 SGHRS and CDR2 YFSETQ. V lost 0 bases to trimming and J lost 2 bases, with 6 bases between them. CDR3 residues: CASSLVRAGANVLTF. The CDR3 DNA is TGCGCCAGCAGCTTGGTGAGGGCTGGGGCCAACGTCCTGACTTTC.

J is TRBJ2-3 and V is TRBV2; 7 nucleotides match TRBD2. In germline, CDR1 is SNHLY, CDR2 FYNNEI. The CDR3 is 16 residues long. Unmatched junction bases numbered 10, after V lost 6 bases and J lost 1 base. The CDR3 loop reads CASRRQLGRRTDTQYF. The CDR3 DNA follows: TGTGCCAGCAGACGACAGCTCGGGAGGCGCACAGATACGCAGTATTTT.

V and J are TRBV28 and TRBJ2-7; D is possibly TRBD2 (6 bases). V dropped 4 bases and J dropped 3 bases, with 22 bases sitting between them. Germline CDR1 reads MDHEN; CDR2 reads SYDVKM. The CDR3 is made up of 17 amino acids. The CDR3 DNA sequence: TGTGCCAGCAGTTGGGAGGTTGGACTCCAAAGAGTCTACGAGCAGTACTTC. The encoded protein is CASSWEVGLQRVYEQYF. Looking up the rest from reference TRBV28 and TRBJ2-7 gives the full variable domain: DVKVTQSSRYLVKRTGEKVFLECVQDMDHENMFWYRQDPGLGLRLIYFSYDVKMKEKGDIPEGYSVSREKKERFSLILESASTNQTSMYLCASSWEVGLQRVYEQYFGPGTRLTVT.

The V gene is TRBV7-8, the J gene TRBJ2-3, with no clear D. Per the germline V gene, CDR1 is SGHVS and CDR2 is FQNEAQ. V lost 2 bases and J lost 0, with 12 bases in between. The CDR3 is made up of 16 amino acids. CDR3 bases: TGTGCCAGCAGCTTATTTGGCAGGTCTAGCACAGATACGCAGTATTTT. Its translation is CASSLFGRSSTDTQYF.

The chain has TRBV2 and TRBJ2-5, with 9 bases lining up with TRBD2. The CDR3 consists of 15 residues. Germline CDR1 and CDR2: SNHLY and FYNNEI. The V segment lost 3 bases and the J segment 7 bases; nucleotides outside the gene matches: 9. DNA of the CDR3: TGTGCCAGCAGTGACCTTGCGGGGGGGCGAGGGACCCAGTACTTC. Protein: CASSDLAGGRGTQYF.

The chain links TRBV5-1 to TRBJ2-1; TRBD2 aligns across 15 bases. The CDR3 loop spans 16 amino acids. Germline assignment: CDR1 SGHRS and CDR2 YFSETQ. The ends lost 4 bases at V and 7 bases at J; junction bases unmatched: 6. CDR3 nucleotide sequence: TGCGCCAGCAGCCACGGACTAGCGGGGGGGCTTAATGAGCAGTTCTTC. Translation: CASSHGLAGGLNEQFF.

Concerning this clone itself: Other DNA sequences from this sample encode an identical CDR3 as well. The chain employs TRBV6-5 and TRBJ1-1, with D possibly matching TRBD1 (5 bases). The CDR3 has 13 amino acids. Germline assignment: CDR1 MNHEY and CDR2 SVGAGI. V lost 6 bases and J lost 1, with 9 bases in between. Here the CDR3 DNA reads TGTGCCAGCAGGAGACAGACGAACACTGAAGCTTTCTTT. Its translation: CASRRQTNTEAFF.

The count of this clone is one. The chain recombines TRBV29-1 with TRBJ2-6, with a tentative D call TRBD1 (6 bases). CDR3 length: 15 residues. Trimming removed 4 bases from V and 4 bases from J, with 14 bases in between. CDR1 is SQVTM and CDR2 is ANQGSEA in the germline V gene. CDR3 residues: CSVGSGAQGANVLTF. The CDR3 nucleotides are TGCAGCGTTGGGTCAGGGGCGCAGGGGGCCAACGTCCTGACTTTC.

This chain links TRBV18 with TRBJ1-1, with 10 bases aligning to TRBD1. This CDR3 has 14 amino acids. V gave up 4 bases and J gave up 1 base; unmatched junction bases: 0. Germline-derived CDR1 and CDR2 are KGHSH and LQKENI. The CDR3 is CASSRQGANTEAFF. The CDR3 bases are TGTGCCAGCTCACGACAGGGGGCGAACACTGAAGCTTTCTTT.

The chain joins TRBV6-5 to TRBJ1-1, with 10 nucleotides matching TRBD1. V was clipped by 6 bases and J by 1 base; unmatched bases: 5. Germline loops: CDR1 MNHEY, CDR2 SVGAGI. This CDR3 comprises 15 residues. In DNA form, the CDR3 reads TGTGCCAGCAGATTCCGGGACAGGGGGAACACTGAAGCTTTCTTT. Protein product: CASRFRDRGNTEAFF.

This rearrangement joins TRBV4-1 to TRBJ1-5; the D gene is possibly TRBD1 (5 bases). V was shortened by 4 bases and J by 4 bases, with 11 bases between the two germline ends. The CDR3 covers 14 residues. CDR1 is MGHRA, CDR2 YSYEKL, per germline. The CDR3 coding sequence is TGCGCCAGCAGCCCTCGGGGGGGGAATCAGCCCCAGCATTTT. This sequence encodes CASSPRGGNQPQHF.

The chain uses TRBV11-2 and TRBJ2-4; 7 bases are shared with TRBD2. The CDR3 consists of 16 residues. V lost 4 bases and J lost 3; bases outside the gene matches: 9. Germline V gene data show CDR1 as SGHAT and CDR2 as FQNNGV. The CDR3 region has the DNA TGTGCCAGCAGCTGGGGGGGAGGGGCCGACAAAAACATTCAGTACTTC. Protein product: CASSWGGGADKNIQYF.